The 4 T cell receptor beta chains reported below all come from one sample, sequenced in a study of technical replicates of blood from a handful of donors. The data were produced by immunoSEQ multiplex PCR, yet TCRdb's version contains in-frame clones alone and is incomplete. The repertoire consists of fewer than 70,000 clones, with about 86% occurring once and the leading ten covering 5.6%. The specimen was PBMCs. The origin of the receptors is a human donor in good health. Some clones in this sample may be carry-over from other donors' samples.

The V and J genes are TRBV19 and TRBJ1-5, with D possibly being TRBD1 (6 bases). The CDR3 extends over 13 amino acids. Trimming pared 5 bases from V and 4 bases from J, leaving 9 bases between. Germline V gene lookup returns CDR1 LNHDA and CDR2 SQIVND (reference sequence). CDR3 sequence reads: CASSLDRNQPQHF. The CDR3 region has the DNA TGTGCCAGTAGTCTGGACAGAAATCAGCCCCAGCATTTT.

The table lists this clone with a few counts. The chain uses TRBV4-2 and TRBJ1-4; 11 bases align to TRBD1. Per germline, CDR1 LGHNA and CDR2 YNFKEQ. With 2 bases clipped from V and 8 bases from J, the junction kept 10 bases outside the gene matches. The CDR3 runs 17 residues. The CDR3 DNA follows: TGTGCCAGCAGCCAACCAGGGACAGGGGGTCCTAGGGAAAAACTGTTTTTT. As protein: CASSQPGTGGPREKLFF.

This rearrangement joins TRBV30 to TRBJ1-5; TRBD1 might be the D (6 bases). The germline V gene encodes CDR1 GTSNPN and CDR2 SVGIG (reference sequence). V was clipped by 0 bases and J by 7 bases, with 10 bases between them. This CDR3 comprises 13 residues. This chain's CDR3 is CAWSVRGGQPQHF. CDR3 nucleotides: TGTGCCTGGAGTGTTAGGGGGGGACAGCCCCAGCATTTT.

The rearrangement links TRBV6-6 to TRBJ1-4; D call uncertain. CDR3 length: 15 amino acids. Germline CDR1 and CDR2: MNHNY and SVGAGI (reference sequence). Trimming removed 0 bases from V and 0 bases from J, with 5 bases in between. The chain's CDR3 is CASSYSGATNEKLFF. The CDR3, as DNA: TGTGCCAGCAGTTACTCGGGAGCAACTAATGAAAAACTGTTTTTT.